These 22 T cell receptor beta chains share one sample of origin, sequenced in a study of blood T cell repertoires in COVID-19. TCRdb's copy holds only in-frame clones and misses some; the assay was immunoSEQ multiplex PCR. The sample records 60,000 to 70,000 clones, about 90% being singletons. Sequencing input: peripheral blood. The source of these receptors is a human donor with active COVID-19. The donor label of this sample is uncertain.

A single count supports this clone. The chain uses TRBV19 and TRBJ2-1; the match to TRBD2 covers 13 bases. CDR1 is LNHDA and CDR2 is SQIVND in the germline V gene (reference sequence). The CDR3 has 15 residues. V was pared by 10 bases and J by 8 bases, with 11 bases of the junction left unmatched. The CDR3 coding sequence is TGTGCCACCGAGGCACTAGCGGGAGGGCCCCATGAGCAGTTCTTC. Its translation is CATEALAGGPHEQFF.

CDR3 coding DNA: TGTGCCAGCAGCAAGACAGGGGGCAATCAGCCCCAGCATTTT. This translates into CASSKTGGNQPQHF. The chain uses TRBV7-2 and TRBJ1-5; TRBD1 matches 8 bases. Looked up from germline, CDR1 is SGHTA and CDR2 is FQGNSA. With 5 bases clipped from V and 2 bases from J, the junction kept 2 bases outside the gene matches. CDR3 size: 14 residues.

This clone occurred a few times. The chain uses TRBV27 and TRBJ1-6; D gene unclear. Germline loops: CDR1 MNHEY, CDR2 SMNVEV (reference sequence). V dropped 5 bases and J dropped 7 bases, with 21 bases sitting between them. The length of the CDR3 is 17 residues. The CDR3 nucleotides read TGTGCCAGCAGTAAATCTCTGAGGATCGAGAAGAATTCACCCCTCCACTTT. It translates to CASSKSLRIEKNSPLHF.

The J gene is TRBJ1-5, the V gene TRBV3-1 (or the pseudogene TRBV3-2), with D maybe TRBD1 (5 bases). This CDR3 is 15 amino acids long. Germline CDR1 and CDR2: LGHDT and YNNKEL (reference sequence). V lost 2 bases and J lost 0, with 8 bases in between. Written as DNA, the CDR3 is TGTGCCAGCAGCCAAACAGGTGATAGCAATCAGCCCCAGCATTTT. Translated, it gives CASSQTGDSNQPQHF.

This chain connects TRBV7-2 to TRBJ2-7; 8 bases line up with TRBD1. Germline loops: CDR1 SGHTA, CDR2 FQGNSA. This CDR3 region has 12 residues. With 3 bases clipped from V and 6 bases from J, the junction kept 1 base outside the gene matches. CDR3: CASSFDRGEQYF. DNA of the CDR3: TGTGCCAGCAGCTTCGACAGGGGCGAGCAGTACTTC.

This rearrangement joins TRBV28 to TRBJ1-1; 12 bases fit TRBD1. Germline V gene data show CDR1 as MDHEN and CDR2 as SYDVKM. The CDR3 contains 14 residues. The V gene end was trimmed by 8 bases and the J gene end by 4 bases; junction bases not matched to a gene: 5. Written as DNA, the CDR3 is TGTGCCAGCCCCGGGACAGGGGGCATCACTGAAGCTTTCTTT. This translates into CASPGTGGITEAFF. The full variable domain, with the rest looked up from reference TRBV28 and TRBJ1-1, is DVKVTQSSRYLVKRTGEKVFLECVQDMDHENMFWYRQDPGLGLRLIYFSYDVKMKEKGDIPEGYSVSREKKERFSLILESASTNQTSMYLCASPGTGGITEAFFGQGTRLTVV.

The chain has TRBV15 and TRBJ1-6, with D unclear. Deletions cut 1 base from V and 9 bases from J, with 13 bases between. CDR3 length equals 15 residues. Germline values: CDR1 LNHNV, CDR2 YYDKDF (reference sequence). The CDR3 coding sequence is TGTGCCACCAGCAGAGTTGTGACAAAACTTTCACCCCTCCACTTT. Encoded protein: CATSRVVTKLSPLHF.

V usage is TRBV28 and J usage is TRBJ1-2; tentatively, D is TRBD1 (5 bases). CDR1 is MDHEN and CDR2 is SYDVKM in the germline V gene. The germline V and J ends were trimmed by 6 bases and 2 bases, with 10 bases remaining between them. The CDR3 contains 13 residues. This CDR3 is CASRSTVNYGYTF. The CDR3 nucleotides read TGTGCCAGCAGGTCGACAGTAAACTATGGCTACACCTTC.

CDR3 nucleotide sequence: TGTGCCACCAGTGCAGGACAGGGTTTACATGAGCAGTTCTTC. Its translation: CATSAGQGLHEQFF. This rearrangement joins TRBV24-1 to TRBJ2-1; 8 positions match TRBD1. The germline gives CDR1 KGHDR, CDR2 SFDVKD. This CDR3 spans 14 amino acids. V lost 5 bases, J lost 8 bases, and 7 bases stayed unmatched.

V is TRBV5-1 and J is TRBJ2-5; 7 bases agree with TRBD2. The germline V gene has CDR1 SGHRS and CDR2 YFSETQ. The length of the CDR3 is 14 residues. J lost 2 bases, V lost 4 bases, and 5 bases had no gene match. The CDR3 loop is CASSPLGGQETQYF. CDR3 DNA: TGCGCCAGCAGCCCCTTGGGGGGGCAAGAGACCCAGTACTTC.

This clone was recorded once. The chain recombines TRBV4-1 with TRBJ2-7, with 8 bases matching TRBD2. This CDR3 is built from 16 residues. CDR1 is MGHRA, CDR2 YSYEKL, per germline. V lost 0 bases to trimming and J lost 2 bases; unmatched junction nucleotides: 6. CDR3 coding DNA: TGCGCCAGCAGCCAAGAGGGGGGCGGGAGGACCTACGAGCAGTACTTC. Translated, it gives CASSQEGGGRTYEQYF.

The CDR3 DNA reads as TGTGCCAGCACCGTAGCGGGAGGAAAGGGTGAGCAGTTCTTC. Residues: CASTVAGGKGEQFF. The chain uses TRBV7-2 and TRBJ2-1, with 10 nucleotides matching TRBD2. The junction had 9 bases not matched to a gene; V was cut back by 7 bases and J by 9 bases. CDR3 length: 14 amino acids. Germline CDR1 and CDR2: SGHTA and FQGNSA.

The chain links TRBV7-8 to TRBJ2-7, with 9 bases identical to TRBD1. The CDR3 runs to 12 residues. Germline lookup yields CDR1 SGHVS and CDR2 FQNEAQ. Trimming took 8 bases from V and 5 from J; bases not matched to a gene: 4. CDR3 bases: TGTGCCAGCTCCGGGGACAGGGACGAGCAGTACTTC. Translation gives CASSGDRDEQYF.

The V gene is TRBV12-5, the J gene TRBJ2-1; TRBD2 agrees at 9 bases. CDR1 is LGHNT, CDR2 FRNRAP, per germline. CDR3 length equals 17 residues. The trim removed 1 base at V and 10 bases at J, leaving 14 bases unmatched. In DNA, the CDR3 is TGTGCTAGTGGTTTGGCCGACGGTGGTGGCGGGAGGGCGGAGCAGTTCTTC. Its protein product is CASGLADGGGGRAEQFF.

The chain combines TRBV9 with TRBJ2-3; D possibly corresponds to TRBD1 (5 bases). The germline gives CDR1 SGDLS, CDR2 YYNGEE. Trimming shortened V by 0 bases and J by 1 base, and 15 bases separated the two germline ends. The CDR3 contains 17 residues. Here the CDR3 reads CASSVGTGVFGTDTQYF. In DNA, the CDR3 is TGTGCCAGCAGCGTAGGAACAGGTGTCTTTGGCACAGATACGCAGTATTTT.

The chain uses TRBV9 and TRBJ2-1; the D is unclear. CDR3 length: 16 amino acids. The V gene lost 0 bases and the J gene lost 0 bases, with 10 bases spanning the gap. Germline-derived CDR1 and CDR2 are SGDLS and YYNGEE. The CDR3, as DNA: TGTGCCAGCAGCGTAGTCGGTGCTAGCTCCTACAATGAGCAGTTCTTC. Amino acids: CASSVVGASSYNEQFF.

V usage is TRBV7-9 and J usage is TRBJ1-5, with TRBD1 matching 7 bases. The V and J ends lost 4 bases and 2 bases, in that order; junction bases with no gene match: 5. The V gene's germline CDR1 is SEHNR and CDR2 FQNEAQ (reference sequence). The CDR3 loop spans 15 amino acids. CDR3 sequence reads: CASSSSDRGNQPQHF. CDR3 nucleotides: TGTGCCAGCAGCTCCAGCGACAGGGGCAATCAGCCCCAGCATTTT. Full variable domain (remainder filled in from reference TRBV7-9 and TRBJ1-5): DTGVSQNPRHKITKRGQNVTFRCDPISEHNRLYWYRQTLGQGPEFLTYFQNEAQLEKSRLLSDRFSAERPKGSFSTLEIQRTEQGDSAMYLCASSSSDRGNQPQHFGDGTRLSIL.

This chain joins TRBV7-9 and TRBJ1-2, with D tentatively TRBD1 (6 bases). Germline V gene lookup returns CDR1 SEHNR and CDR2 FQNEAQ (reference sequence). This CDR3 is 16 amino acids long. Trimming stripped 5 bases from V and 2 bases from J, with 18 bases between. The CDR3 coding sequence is TGTGCCAGCAGCCCTCCGGGGGGGGCAGGGAACTATGGCTACACCTTC. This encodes CASSPPGGAGNYGYTF.

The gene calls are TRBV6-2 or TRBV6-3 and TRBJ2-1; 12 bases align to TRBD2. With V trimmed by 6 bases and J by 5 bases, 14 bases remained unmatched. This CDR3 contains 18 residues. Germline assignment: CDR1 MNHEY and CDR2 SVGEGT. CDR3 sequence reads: CASSPLPSGRAGDNEQFF. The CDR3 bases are TGTGCCAGCAGCCCCCTCCCTAGCGGGAGGGCCGGGGACAATGAGCAGTTCTTC.

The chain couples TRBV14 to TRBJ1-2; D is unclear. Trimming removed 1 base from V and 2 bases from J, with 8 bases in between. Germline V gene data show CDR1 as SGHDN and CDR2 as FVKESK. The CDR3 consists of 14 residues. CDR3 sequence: CASSQAAGNYGYTF. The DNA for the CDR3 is TGTGCCAGCAGCCAAGCGGCGGGGAACTATGGCTACACCTTC.

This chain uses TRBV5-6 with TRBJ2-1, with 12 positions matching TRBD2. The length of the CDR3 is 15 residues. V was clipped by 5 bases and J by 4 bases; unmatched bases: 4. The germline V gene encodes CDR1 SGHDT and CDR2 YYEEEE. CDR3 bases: TGTGCCAGCAGTCGAGGACTAGCGGGATACAATGAGCAGTTCTTC. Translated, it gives CASSRGLAGYNEQFF.

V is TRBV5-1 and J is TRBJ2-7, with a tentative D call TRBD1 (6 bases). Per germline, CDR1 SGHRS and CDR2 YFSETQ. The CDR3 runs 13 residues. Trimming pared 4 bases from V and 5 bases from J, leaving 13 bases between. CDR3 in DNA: TGCGCCAGCAGCCCCAGGGGTGAGGACGAGCAGTACTTC. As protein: CASSPRGEDEQYF.